This T cell receptor (beta chain) was observed in a study of T cell responses to AZD1222 COVID-19 vaccine. Findings and limits, study-wide: Only a handful of AZD1222 recipients, several in all, had baseline seropositivity. The donors showed a predominance of white British ancestry and of females, with possible underestimation of clonal diversity.

V was trimmed by 8 bases and J by 2 bases, leaving 18 bases between them. Germline values: CDR1 MNHEY, CDR2 SMNVEV (reference sequence). The CDR3 is 15 residues long. Remarks on this clone: Its target is not known.

Only in-frame clones appear in the TCRdb table, and some are missing; sequencing was by immunoSEQ multiplex PCR. The data hold 95,000 to 150,000 clones, with 86% observed a single time. This TCR came from an adult in good health. This sequence joins TRBV27 and TRBJ2-5; D is ambiguous. This material consisted of peripheral blood, taken on day 0 of AZD1222 vaccination. The CDR3 region is CASAHTRSGQETQYF. CDR3 coding DNA: TGTGCCAGCGCTCATACCCGATCCGGACAAGAGACCCAGTACTTC.